These 5 T cell receptor beta chains came from one sample sequenced in a study of T-cell memory formation after mild COVID-19. TCRdb recomputed calls from the 5' RACE reads with MiXCR, one row per CDR3 protein. In the table there are 350,000 to 450,000 distinct CDR3 sequences, 28% of which are singletons. The sample consisted of PBMCs or a T cell subset sorted from them (not recorded which). Source of these receptors: an adult woman who had mild COVID-19 (a few samples of this study predate the infection). Cell type and time point are not known.

CDR3 in DNA: TGTGCCAGCACGCCTTGGGGGCACAATGAGCAGTTCTTC. Protein sequence: CASTPWGHNEQFF. The chain employs TRBV6-2 or TRBV6-3 and TRBJ2-1; a possible D gene is TRBD1 (6 bases). Germline loops: CDR1 MNHEY, CDR2 SVGEGT. There are 13 residues in the CDR3. The V end lost 7 bases, the J end lost 5 bases, and 12 bases lay between the germline ends.

The chain employs TRBV6-6 and TRBJ1-6, with TRBD1 matching over 7 bases. CDR1 and CDR2 from the germline V gene are MNHNY and SVGAGI (reference sequence). With 5 bases clipped from V and 0 bases from J, the junction kept 7 bases outside the gene matches. The CDR3 sequence is 17 residues long. The CDR3 here is CASSRTGQSSYNSPLHF. CDR3 bases: TGTGCCAGCAGTCGTACGGGACAGAGCTCCTATAATTCACCCCTCCACTTT.

This clonotype was seen a handful of times. This chain joins TRBV30 and TRBJ1-2; D unresolved. Trimming shortened V by 1 base and J by 0 bases, and 9 bases separated the two germline ends. The germline gives CDR1 GTSNPN, CDR2 SVGIG (reference sequence). CDR3 length equals 14 residues. DNA for the CDR3: TGTGCCTGGAGTGAGGGAGTTCCTAACTATGGCTACACCTTC. This codes for CAWSEGVPNYGYTF.

In this sample, this clonotype turned up many times. The V gene is TRBV25-1, the J gene TRBJ2-2; 10 nucleotides agree with TRBD1. The CDR3 is made up of 17 amino acids. After removal of 6 bases from V and 5 bases from J, the junction contained 12 bases not matched to a gene. The germline CDR1 and CDR2 sequences are MGHDK and SYGVNS. Here the CDR3 DNA reads TGTGCCAGCAGATCAGACAGGGACAGGGGTAGTACCGGGGAGCTGTTTTTT. As protein: CASRSDRDRGSTGELFF.

The CDR3 is CASSLEGALDTQYF. The CDR3 nucleotides are TGTGCCAGCAGCTTAGAGGGGGCGTTAGATACGCAGTATTTT. The chain has TRBV7-9 and TRBJ2-3, with 7 bases that match TRBD1. Germline V CDR1 and CDR2: SEHNR, FQNEAQ (reference sequence). Trimming removed 1 base from V and 5 bases from J; junction bases left unmatched: 3. This CDR3 region has 14 residues.